Below are 24 T cell receptor beta chains sequenced from a single sample in a study of regulatory T cells in long-lasting Graves disease. Time point in this sample: newly diagnosed GD, antithyroid drugs for less than 3 months. TCR sequences were obtained from RNA taken from PBMCs. HTBI primers from iRepertoire and Arm-PCR of CDR3 regions yielded the TCR beta libraries. TCRdb passed the multiplex PCR reads through MiXCR, listing each CDR3 protein once. The sample yields about 240,000 distinct CDR3 sequences, 20% to 25% seen once. The sequences come from peripheral blood mononuclear cells (PBMCs), collected at new diagnosis, from a patient treated with antithyroid drugs. These TCRs come from a female donor with Graves disease.

The chain combines TRBV2 with TRBJ2-5; TRBD1 matches 9 bases. The germline CDR1 and CDR2 sequences are SNHLY and FYNNEI. Trimming cost V 11 bases and J 5 bases; bases outside gene matches: 9. There are 13 residues in the CDR3. The CDR3 nucleotides read TGTGCCGGGGGCACAGGGGGCGGGGAGACCCAGTACTTC. Protein sequence: CAGGTGGGETQYF.

This clonotype was counted a few times. This rearrangement joins TRBV19 to TRBJ2-3, with D perhaps TRBD2 (5 bases). The ends were cut back, 7 bases at V and 0 bases at J, with 8 bases in the middle. This CDR3 is 13 amino acids long. From germline, CDR1 is LNHDA and CDR2 SQIVND (reference sequence). The CDR3 reads CASKWRSTDTQYF. CDR3 in DNA: TGTGCCAGTAAATGGAGGAGCACAGATACGCAGTATTTT.

This clonotype was recorded at least ten times. The chain joins TRBV2 to TRBJ2-1; D possibly corresponds to TRBD2 (5 bases). CDR1 SNHLY and CDR2 FYNNEI come from the germline V gene. Trimming pared 7 bases from V and 15 bases from J, leaving 22 bases between. This CDR3 has 13 amino acids. Here the CDR3 reads CASTEVDYSLLFF. The CDR3 coding sequence is TGTGCCAGCACTGAGGTAGACTACAGCCTCCTGTTCTTC.

This CDR3 is CASSYRDRGEQYF. As DNA, the CDR3 is TGTGCCAGCAGTTACCGGGACAGGGGGGAGCAGTACTTC. The rearrangement joins TRBV6-9 to TRBJ2-7; 11 bases are a match to TRBD1. The germline CDR1 and CDR2 sequences are MNHGY and SVAAGI. V dropped 3 bases and J dropped 7; count of bases not matched to a gene: 2. CDR3 size: 13 residues.

This clonotype appeared many times. The CDR3 nucleotides are TGTGCCAGCAGTTTCTTGGGGGATCAGCCCCAGCATTTT. This gives the protein CASSFLGDQPQHF. This chain joins TRBV27 and TRBJ1-5; D possibly corresponds to TRBD1 (5 bases). V was cut by 3 bases and J by 5 bases, with 8 bases left in between. The germline CDR1 and CDR2 sequences are MNHEY and SMNVEV (reference sequence). The CDR3 extends over 13 amino acids.

There are a few counts of this clonotype. A much larger clone lies one base from this, so it may be a read error. The rearrangement joins TRBV7-2 to TRBJ2-1; D gene uncertain. Trimming cost V 3 bases and J 7 bases, with 16 bases left between them. The CDR3 consists of 15 residues. Per the germline V gene, CDR1 is SGHTA and CDR2 is FQGNSA. CDR3 sequence (DNA): TGTGCCAGCAGCTTTTTTCGACCAGCGCAAAATGAGCAGTTCTTC. Encoded protein: CASSFFRPAQNEQFF.

At least ten counts were recorded for this clonotype. The chain is built from TRBV11-2 and TRBJ1-6, with no clear D. With 0 bases removed from V and 9 bases from J, the gap between germline ends came to 9 bases. The length of the CDR3 is 14 residues. Germline V CDR1 and CDR2: SGHAT, FQNNGV. CDR3 loop: CASSLDAAFSPLHF. The CDR3 nucleotides are TGTGCCAGCAGCTTAGATGCGGCGTTTTCACCCCTCCACTTT.

This clonotype appeared many times. The V and J genes are TRBV2 and TRBJ2-1, with D unclear. The CDR3 spans 13 residues. V was pared by 7 bases and J by 0 bases, with 7 bases between. CDR1 is SNHLY and CDR2 is FYNNEI in the germline V gene. As DNA, the CDR3 is TGTGCCAGCAAGTTTGGCTCCTACAATGAGCAGTTCTTC. Translating gives CASKFGSYNEQFF.

There are many counts of this clonotype. V and J are TRBV7-9 and TRBJ2-5; 9 positions agree with TRBD1. The CDR3 is 14 residues long. Trimming cost V 6 bases and J 3 bases; bases outside gene matches: 5. Germline V gene sequence: CDR1 SEHNR, CDR2 FQNEAQ (reference sequence). The CDR3 DNA follows: TGTGCCAGCAGAAACAGGGGGCCTGAAGAGACCCAGTACTTC. The encoded protein is CASRNRGPEETQYF.

A note on this clonotype: Being one base from a much bigger clone, this may be a read error. The V call is TRBV6-4, the J call TRBJ2-1; 8 bases line up with TRBD2. With 7 bases clipped from V and 8 bases from J, the junction kept 13 bases outside the gene matches. The CDR3 length is 15 residues. The germline V gene has CDR1 MRHNA and CDR2 SNTAGT. The CDR3 sequence is CASTQNGGAGDEQFF. CDR3 DNA sequence: TGTGCCAGCACCCAGAACGGGGGAGCGGGGGATGAGCAGTTCTTC.

About this clonotype itself: This probably arose from a read error, given a far larger clone one base away. The chain carries TRBV7-3 and TRBJ2-3; no clear D gene. CDR1 SGHTA and CDR2 FQGTGA come from the germline V gene. V dropped 8 bases and J dropped 3 bases, with 21 bases sitting between them. The CDR3 covers 16 residues. CDR3 nucleotide sequence: TGTGCCAGCGGCTATCAGCCGGTTGGCGGAACAGATACGCAGTATTTT. It specifies CASGYQPVGGTDTQYF.

The J gene is TRBJ1-5, the V gene TRBV11-2; 7 bases line up with TRBD1. Germline V gene sequence: CDR1 SGHAT, CDR2 FQNNGV. The CDR3 loop spans 16 amino acids. The trim removed 6 bases at V and 0 bases at J, leaving 8 bases unmatched. For the CDR3, the DNA is TGTGCCAGCAGTGCGACAGGGCGTCATAGCAATCAGCCCCAGCATTTT. Translated: CASSATGRHSNQPQHF.

This clonotype came up many times. The J gene is TRBJ1-1, the V gene TRBV7-2, with 7 bases identical to TRBD1. V lost 5 bases to trimming and J lost 8 bases; unmatched junction nucleotides: 8. CDR1 SGHTA and CDR2 FQGNSA come from the germline V gene. The CDR3 runs to 13 residues. CDR3 sequence: CASSTTGTNEAFF. The CDR3 DNA reads TGTGCCAGCAGCACGACAGGGACGAACGAAGCTTTCTTT.

This chain connects TRBV4-1 to TRBJ2-1, with TRBD2 matching 13 bases. The J call is in doubt because the DNA end fits TRBJ2-5 better. The CDR3 covers 17 residues. Germline V gives CDR1 MGHRA, CDR2 YSYEKL. CDR3 nucleotides: TGCGCCAGCAGCCAAGATGGCACTAGCGGGGGGGCGGAGACCCAGTACTTC. The encoded protein is CASSQDGTSGGAETQYF.

This clonotype appeared many times. The rearrangement uses TRBV18 and TRBJ2-3; D gene unclear. Trimming took off 3 bases at V and 0 bases at J, with 7 bases between the two ends. The CDR3 sequence is 14 residues long. Germline loops: CDR1 KGHSH, CDR2 LQKENI. CDR3 sequence (DNA): TGTGCCAGCTCACCCCCAGAAAGCACAGATACGCAGTATTTT. Translated: CASSPPESTDTQYF.

Ten or more counts support this clonotype. The rearrangement links TRBV5-1 to TRBJ2-3; 8 bases match TRBD1. Germline assignment: CDR1 SGHRS and CDR2 YFSETQ. The ends lost 4 bases at V and 6 bases at J; junction bases unmatched: 4. The CDR3 totals 13 residues. This chain's CDR3 is CASSVGQGDTQYF. The CDR3 DNA reads as TGCGCCAGCAGCGTTGGACAGGGCGATACGCAGTATTTT.

The V and J genes are TRBV20-1 and TRBJ2-1, with D unclear. The length of the CDR3 is 14 residues. V was cut by 1 base and J by 8 bases, with 15 bases left in between. CDR1 DFQATT and CDR2 SNEGSKA come from the germline V gene (reference sequence). In DNA form, the CDR3 reads TGCAGTGCTAGAGGTGAGACCGCCCAGTATGAGCAGTTCTTC. Its translation is CSARGETAQYEQFF.

The table lists this clonotype with many counts. The chain uses TRBV6-2 or TRBV6-3 and TRBJ2-7; 10 bases are a match to TRBD1. This CDR3 spans 15 amino acids. Germline assignment: CDR1 MNHEY and CDR2 SVGEGT. V shed 4 bases, J shed 0 bases, and the junction held 3 bases outside the gene matches. CDR3 DNA sequence: TGTGCCAGCAGTTCGGGACAGGGGTTCTCCTACGAGCAGTACTTC. Its translation: CASSSGQGFSYEQYF.

There are many counts of this clonotype. The chain joins TRBV11-2 to TRBJ2-5; a possible D gene is TRBD1 (5 bases). Germline-derived CDR1 and CDR2 are SGHAT and FQNNGV. Trimming took 2 bases from V and 2 from J, leaving 12 bases between them. This CDR3 has 15 amino acids. CDR3 sequence reads: CASSLSQGGQETQYF. In DNA form, the CDR3 reads TGTGCCAGCAGCTTATCGCAGGGCGGACAAGAGACCCAGTACTTC.

This sequence joins TRBV20-1 and TRBJ1-1; no firm D call. The V end was cut by 0 bases, the J end by 8 bases, with 13 bases between. Germline CDR1 is DFQATT and CDR2 is SNEGSKA (reference sequence). This CDR3 is 13 amino acids long. CDR3 sequence: CSARDPTAREAFF. CDR3 nucleotides: TGCAGTGCTAGAGATCCGACGGCCAGGGAAGCTTTCTTT.

This clonotype was counted at least ten times. The gene calls are TRBV27 and TRBJ2-3; 10 bases fit TRBD1. V dropped 3 bases and J dropped 5; count of bases not matched to a gene: 2. There are 14 residues in the CDR3. The germline V gene has CDR1 MNHEY and CDR2 SMNVEV (reference sequence). In DNA, the CDR3 is TGTGCCAGCAGTTTGGGACAGGGGCTAGATACGCAGTATTTT. Protein: CASSLGQGLDTQYF.

In its sample, this clonotype was seen a few times. One base away lies a much larger clone, so this may be a sequencing read error. The chain is built from TRBV3-1 and TRBJ1-2, with D hard to call. Trimming left V 4 bases short and J 4 bases short, with 13 bases between. The CDR3 consists of 14 residues. Germline CDR1 reads LGHDT; CDR2 reads YNNKEL (reference sequence). The CDR3 here is CASSPTRTGYGYTF. The DNA of the CDR3 is TGTGCCAGCAGCCCGACCCGGACCGGCTATGGCTACACCTTC.

The sample holds one count of this clonotype. The V call is TRBV7-3, the J call TRBJ1-1; TRBD1 agrees at 8 bases. Per the germline V gene, CDR1 is SGHTA and CDR2 is FQGTGA. The junction had 0 bases not matched to a gene; V was cut back by 6 bases and J by 0 bases. CDR3 length: 13 residues. CDR3 sequence reads: CASRQGVNTEAFF. CDR3 coding DNA: TGTGCCAGCAGACAGGGGGTGAACACTGAAGCTTTCTTT.

This clonotype was seen at least ten times. CDR3 DNA sequence: TGTGCCAGCTCACCACTTAAGGGAGGAGGCACTGAAGCTTTCTTT. This codes for CASSPLKGGGTEAFF. This chain links TRBV18 with TRBJ1-1; D call uncertain. The CDR3 loop spans 15 amino acids. Germline V gene data show CDR1 as KGHSH and CDR2 as LQKENI. The ends were cut back, 1 base at V and 4 bases at J, with 13 bases in the middle.